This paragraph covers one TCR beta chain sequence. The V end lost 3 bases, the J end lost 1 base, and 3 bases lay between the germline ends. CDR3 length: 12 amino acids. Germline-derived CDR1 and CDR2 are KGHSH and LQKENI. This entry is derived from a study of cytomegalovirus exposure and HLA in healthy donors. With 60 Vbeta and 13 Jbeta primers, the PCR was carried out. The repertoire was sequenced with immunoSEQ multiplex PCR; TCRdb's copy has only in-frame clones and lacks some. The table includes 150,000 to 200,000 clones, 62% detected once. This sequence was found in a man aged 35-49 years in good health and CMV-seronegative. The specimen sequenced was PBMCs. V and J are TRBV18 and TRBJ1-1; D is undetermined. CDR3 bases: TGTGCCAGCTCACCGAGGAACACTGAAGCTTTCTTT. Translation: CASSPRNTEAFF. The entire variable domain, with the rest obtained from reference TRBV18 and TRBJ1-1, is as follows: NAGVMQNPRHLVRRRGQEARLRCSPMKGHSHVYWYRQLPEEGLKFMVYLQKENIIDESGMPKERFSAEFPKEGPSILRIQQVVRGDSAAYFCASSPRNTEAFFGQGTRLTVV.